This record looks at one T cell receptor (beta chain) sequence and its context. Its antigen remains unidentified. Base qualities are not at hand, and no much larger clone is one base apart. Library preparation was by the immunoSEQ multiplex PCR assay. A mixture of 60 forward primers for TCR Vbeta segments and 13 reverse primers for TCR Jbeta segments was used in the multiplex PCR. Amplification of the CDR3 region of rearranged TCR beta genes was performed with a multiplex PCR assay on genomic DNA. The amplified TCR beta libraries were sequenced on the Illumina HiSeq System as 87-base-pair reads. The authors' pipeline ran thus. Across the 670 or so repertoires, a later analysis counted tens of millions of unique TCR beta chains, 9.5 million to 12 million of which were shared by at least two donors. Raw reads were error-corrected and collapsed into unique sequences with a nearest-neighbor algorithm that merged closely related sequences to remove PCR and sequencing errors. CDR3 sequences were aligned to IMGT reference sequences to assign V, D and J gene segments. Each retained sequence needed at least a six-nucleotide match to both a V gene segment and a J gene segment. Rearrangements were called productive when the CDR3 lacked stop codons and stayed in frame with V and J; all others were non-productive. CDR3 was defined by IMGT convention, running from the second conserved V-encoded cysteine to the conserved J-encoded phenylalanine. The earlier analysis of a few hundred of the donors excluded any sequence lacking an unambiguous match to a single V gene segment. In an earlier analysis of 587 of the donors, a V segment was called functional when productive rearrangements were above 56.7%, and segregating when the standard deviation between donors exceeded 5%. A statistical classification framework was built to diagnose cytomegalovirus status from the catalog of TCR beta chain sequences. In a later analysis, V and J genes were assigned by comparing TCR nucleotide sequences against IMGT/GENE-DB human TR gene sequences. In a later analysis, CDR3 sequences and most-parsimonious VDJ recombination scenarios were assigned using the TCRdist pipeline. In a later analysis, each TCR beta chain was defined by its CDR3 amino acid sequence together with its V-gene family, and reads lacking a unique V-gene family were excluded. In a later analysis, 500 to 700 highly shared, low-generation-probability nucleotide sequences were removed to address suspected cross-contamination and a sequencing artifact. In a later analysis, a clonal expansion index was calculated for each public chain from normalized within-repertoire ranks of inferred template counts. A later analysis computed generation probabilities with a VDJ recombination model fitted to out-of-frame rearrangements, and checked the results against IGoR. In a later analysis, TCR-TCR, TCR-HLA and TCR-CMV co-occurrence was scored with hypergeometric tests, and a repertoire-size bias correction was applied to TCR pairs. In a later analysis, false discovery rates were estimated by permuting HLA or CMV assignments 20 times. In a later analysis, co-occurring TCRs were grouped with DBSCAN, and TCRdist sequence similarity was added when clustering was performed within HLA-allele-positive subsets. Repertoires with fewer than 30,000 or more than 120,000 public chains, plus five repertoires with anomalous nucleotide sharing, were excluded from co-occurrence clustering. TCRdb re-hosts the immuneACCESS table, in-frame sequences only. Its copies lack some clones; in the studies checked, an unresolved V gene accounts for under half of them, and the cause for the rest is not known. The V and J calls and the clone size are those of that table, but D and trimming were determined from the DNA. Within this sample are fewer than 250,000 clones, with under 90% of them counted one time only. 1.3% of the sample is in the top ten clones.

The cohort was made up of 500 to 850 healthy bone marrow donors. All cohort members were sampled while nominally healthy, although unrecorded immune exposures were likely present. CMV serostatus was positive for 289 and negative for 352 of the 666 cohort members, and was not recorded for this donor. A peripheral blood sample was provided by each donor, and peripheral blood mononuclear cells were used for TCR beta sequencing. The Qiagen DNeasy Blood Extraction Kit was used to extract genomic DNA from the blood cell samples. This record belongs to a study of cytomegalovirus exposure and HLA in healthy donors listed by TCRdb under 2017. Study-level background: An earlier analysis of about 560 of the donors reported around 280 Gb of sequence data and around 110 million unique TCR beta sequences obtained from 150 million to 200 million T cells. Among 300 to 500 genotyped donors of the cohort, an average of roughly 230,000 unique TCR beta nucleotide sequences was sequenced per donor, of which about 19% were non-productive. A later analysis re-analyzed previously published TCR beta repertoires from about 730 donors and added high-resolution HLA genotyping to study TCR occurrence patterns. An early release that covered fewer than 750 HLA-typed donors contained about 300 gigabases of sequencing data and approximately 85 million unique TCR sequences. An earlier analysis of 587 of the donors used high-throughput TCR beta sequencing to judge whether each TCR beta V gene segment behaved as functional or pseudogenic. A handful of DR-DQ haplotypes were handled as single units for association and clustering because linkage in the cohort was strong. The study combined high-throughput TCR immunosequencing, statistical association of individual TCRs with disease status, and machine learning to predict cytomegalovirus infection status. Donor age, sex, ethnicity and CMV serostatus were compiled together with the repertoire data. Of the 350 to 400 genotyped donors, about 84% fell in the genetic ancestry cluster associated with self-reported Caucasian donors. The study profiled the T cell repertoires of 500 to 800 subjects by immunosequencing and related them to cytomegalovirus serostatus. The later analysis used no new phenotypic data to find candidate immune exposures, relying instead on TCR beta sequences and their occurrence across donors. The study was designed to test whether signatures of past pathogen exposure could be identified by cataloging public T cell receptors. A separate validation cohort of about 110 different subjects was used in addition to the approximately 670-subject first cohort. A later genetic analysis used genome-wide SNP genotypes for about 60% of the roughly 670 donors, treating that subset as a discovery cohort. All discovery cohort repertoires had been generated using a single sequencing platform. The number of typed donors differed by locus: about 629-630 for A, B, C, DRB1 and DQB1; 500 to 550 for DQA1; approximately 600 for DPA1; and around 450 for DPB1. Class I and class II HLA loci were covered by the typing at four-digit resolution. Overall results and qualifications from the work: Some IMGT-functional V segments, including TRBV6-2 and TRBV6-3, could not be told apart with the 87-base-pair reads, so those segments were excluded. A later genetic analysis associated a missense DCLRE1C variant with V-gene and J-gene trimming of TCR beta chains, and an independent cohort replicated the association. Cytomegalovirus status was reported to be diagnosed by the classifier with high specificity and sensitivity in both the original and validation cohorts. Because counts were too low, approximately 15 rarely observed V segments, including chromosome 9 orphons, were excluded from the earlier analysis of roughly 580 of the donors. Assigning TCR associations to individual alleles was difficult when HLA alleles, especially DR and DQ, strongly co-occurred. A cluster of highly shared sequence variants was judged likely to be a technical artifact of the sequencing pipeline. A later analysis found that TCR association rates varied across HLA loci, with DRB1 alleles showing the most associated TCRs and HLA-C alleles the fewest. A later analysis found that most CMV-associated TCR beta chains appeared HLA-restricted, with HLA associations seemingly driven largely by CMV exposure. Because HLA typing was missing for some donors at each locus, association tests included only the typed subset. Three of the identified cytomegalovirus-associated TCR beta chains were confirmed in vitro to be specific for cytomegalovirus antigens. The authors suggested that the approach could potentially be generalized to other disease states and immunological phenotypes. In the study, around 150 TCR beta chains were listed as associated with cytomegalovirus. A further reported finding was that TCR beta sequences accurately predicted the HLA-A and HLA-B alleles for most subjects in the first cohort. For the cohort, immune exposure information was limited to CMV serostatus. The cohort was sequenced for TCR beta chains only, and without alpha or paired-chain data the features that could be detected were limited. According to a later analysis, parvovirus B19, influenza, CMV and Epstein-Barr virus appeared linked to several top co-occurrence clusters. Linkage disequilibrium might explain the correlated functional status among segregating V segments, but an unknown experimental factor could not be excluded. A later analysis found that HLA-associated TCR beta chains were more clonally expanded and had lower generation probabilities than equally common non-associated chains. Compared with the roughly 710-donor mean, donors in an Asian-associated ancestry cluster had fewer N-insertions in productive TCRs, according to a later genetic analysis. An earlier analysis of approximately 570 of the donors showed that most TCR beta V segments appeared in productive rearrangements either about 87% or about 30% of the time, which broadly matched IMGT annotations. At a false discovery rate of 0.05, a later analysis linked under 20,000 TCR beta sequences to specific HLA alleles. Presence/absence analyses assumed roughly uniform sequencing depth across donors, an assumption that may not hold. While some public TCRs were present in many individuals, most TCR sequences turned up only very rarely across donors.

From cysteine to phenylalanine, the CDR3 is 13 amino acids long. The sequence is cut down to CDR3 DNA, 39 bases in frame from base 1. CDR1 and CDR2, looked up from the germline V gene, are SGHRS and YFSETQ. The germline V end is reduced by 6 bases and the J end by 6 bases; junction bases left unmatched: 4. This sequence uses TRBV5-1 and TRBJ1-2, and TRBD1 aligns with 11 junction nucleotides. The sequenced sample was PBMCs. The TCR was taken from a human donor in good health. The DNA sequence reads TGCGCCAGCAACGGACAGGGGGCGAATGGCTACACCTTC. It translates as CASNGQGANGYTF.